This T cell receptor (beta chain) appears in the sequencing data of a study of neoadjuvant anti-PD-1 for oral cavity cancer. Libraries were prepared by immunoSEQ multiplex PCR; TCRdb keeps only in-frame clonotypes and omits some of them. The table has 6,500 to 8,500 clones, 48% seen once. Trimming took off 2 bases at V and 6 bases at J, with 10 bases between the two ends. This CDR3 is 13 amino acids long. CDR1 is MDHEN, CDR2 SYDVKM, per germline. The receptor comes from a person aged 40 to 85 with oral cavity squamous cell carcinoma. The V and J genes are TRBV28 and TRBJ1-2; tentatively, D is TRBD1 (6 bases). The sample consisted of tumor tissue, taken before nivolumab (anti-PD-1) treatment. The CDR3 region is CASSLGTRNGYTF. The CDR3 DNA sequence: TGTGCCAGCAGTTTAGGGACAAGAAATGGCTACACCTTC.